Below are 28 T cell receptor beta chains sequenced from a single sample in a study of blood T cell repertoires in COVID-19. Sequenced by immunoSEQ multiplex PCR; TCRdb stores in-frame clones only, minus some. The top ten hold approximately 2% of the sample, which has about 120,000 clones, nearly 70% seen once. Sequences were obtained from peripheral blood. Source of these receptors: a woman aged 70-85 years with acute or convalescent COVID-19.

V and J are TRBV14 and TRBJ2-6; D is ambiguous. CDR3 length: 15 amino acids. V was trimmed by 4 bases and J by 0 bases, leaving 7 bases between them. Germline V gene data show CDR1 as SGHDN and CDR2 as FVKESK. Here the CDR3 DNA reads TGTGCCAGCAGCCCAATGTCCTCTGGGGCCAACGTCCTGACTTTC. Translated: CASSPMSSGANVLTF.

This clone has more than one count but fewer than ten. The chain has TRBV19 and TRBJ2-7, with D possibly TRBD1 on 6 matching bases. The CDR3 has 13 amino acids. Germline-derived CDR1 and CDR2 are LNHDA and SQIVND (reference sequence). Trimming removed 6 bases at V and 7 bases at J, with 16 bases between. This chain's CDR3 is CASSKKQGTEQYF. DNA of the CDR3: TGTGCCAGTAGCAAGAAACAGGGTACGGAGCAGTACTTC. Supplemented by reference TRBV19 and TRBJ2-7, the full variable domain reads DGGITQSPKYLFRKEGQNVTLSCEQNLNHDAMYWYRQDPGQGLRLIYYSQIVNDFQKGDIAEGYSVSREKKESFPLTVTSAQKNPTAFYLCASSKKQGTEQYFGPGTRLTVT.

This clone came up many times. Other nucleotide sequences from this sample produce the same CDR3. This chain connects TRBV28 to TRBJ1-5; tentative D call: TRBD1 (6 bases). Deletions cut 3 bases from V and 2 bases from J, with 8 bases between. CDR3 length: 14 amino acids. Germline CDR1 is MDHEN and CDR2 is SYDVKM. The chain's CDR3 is CASSLSGGNQPQHF. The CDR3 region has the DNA TGTGCCAGCAGTTTGTCAGGGGGCAATCAGCCCCAGCATTTT.

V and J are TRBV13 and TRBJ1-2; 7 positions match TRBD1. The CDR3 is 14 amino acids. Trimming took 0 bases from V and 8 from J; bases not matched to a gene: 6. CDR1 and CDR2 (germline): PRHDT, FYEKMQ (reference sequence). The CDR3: CASSLGRQGSGYTF. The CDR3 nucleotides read TGTGCCAGCAGCTTAGGGCGACAGGGAAGCGGCTACACCTTC.

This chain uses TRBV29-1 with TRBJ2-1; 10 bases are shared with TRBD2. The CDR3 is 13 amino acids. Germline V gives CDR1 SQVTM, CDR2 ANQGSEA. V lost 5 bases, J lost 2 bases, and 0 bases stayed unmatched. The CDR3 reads CSVSGGAYNEQFF. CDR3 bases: TGCAGCGTTAGCGGGGGGGCCTACAATGAGCAGTTCTTC.

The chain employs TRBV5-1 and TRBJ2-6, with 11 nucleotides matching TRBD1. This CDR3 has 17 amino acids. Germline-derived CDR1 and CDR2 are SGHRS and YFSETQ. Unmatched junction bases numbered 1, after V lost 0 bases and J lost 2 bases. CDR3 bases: TGCGCCAGCAGCTTGGAGGGACAGGGGGCTGGGGCCAACGTCCTGACTTTC. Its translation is CASSLEGQGAGANVLTF.

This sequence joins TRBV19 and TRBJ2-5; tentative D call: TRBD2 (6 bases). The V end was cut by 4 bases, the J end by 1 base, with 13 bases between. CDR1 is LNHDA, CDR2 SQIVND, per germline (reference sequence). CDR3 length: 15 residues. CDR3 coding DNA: TGTGCCAGTAGTAACGCTCGGAGGGCCCAAGAGACCCAGTACTTC. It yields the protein CASSNARRAQETQYF. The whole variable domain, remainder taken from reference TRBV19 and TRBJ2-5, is DGGITQSPKYLFRKEGQNVTLSCEQNLNHDAMYWYRQDPGQGLRLIYYSQIVNDFQKGDIAEGYSVSREKKESFPLTVTSAQKNPTAFYLCASSNARRAQETQYFGPGTRLLVL.

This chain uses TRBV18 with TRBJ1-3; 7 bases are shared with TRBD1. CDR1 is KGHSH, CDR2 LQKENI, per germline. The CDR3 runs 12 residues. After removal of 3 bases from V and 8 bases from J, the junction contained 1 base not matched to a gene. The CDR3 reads CASSPGTDTIYF. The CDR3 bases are TGTGCCAGCTCACCGGGGACAGACACCATATATTTT.

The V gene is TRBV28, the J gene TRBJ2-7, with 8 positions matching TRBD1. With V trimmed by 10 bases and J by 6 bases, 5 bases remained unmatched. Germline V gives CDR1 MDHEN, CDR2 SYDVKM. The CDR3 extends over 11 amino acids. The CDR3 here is CATTGGIEQYF. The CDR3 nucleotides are TGTGCCACCACAGGGGGGATCGAGCAGTACTTC. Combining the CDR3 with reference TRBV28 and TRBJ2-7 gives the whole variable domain DVKVTQSSRYLVKRTGEKVFLECVQDMDHENMFWYRQDPGLGLRLIYFSYDVKMKEKGDIPEGYSVSREKKERFSLILESASTNQTSMYLCATTGGIEQYFGPGTRLTVT.

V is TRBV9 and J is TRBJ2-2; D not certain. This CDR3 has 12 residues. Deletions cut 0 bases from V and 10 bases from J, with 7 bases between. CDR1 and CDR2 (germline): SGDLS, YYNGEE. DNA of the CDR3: TGTGCCAGCAGCGTAGGTAGCCAGGAGCTGTTTTTT. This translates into CASSVGSQELFF.

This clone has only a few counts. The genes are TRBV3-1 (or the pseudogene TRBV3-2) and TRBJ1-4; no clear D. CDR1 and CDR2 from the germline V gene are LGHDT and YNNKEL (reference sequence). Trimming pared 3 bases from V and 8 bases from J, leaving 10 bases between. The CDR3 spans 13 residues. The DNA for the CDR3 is TGTGCCAGCAGCCACACTAATAGCGAAAAACTGTTTTTT. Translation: CASSHTNSEKLFF.

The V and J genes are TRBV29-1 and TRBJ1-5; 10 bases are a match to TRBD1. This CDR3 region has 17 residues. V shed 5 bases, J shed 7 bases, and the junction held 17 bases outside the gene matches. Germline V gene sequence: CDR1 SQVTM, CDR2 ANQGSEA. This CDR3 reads CSVISPPGTGVQQPQHF. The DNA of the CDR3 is TGCAGCGTTATATCCCCTCCCGGGACAGGGGTTCAGCAGCCCCAGCATTTT.

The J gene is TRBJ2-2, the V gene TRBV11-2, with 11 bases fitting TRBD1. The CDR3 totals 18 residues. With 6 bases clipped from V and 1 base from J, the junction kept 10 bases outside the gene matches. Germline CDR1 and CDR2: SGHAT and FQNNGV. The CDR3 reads CASRKRTGGAMNTGELFF. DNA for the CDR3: TGTGCCAGCAGGAAGAGGACAGGGGGCGCGATGAACACCGGGGAGCTGTTTTTT.

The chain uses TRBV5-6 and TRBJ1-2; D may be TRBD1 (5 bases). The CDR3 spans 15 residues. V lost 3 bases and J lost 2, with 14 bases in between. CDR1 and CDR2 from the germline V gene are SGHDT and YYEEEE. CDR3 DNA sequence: TGTGCCAGCAGCTATGGGGTCGGGGGAAACTATGGCTACACCTTC. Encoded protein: CASSYGVGGNYGYTF.

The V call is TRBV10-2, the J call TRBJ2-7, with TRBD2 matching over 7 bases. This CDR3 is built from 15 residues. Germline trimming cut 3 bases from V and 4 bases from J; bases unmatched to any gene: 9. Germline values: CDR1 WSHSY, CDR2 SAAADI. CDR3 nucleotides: TGCGCCAGCAGTGACACCGGGACTAATCGATACGAGCAGTACTTC. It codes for CASSDTGTNRYEQYF.

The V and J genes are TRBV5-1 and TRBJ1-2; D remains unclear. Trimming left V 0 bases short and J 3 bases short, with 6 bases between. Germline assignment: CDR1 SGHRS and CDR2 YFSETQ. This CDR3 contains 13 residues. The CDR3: CASSLDIDYGYTF. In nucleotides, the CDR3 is TGCGCCAGCAGCTTGGACATCGACTATGGCTACACCTTC.

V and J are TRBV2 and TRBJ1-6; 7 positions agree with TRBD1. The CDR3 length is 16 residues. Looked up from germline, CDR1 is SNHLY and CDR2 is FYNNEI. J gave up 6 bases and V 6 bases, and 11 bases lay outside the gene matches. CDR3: CASSGLAGGANSPLHF. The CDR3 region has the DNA TGTGCCAGCAGCGGACTAGCAGGGGGGGCTAATTCACCCCTCCACTTT.

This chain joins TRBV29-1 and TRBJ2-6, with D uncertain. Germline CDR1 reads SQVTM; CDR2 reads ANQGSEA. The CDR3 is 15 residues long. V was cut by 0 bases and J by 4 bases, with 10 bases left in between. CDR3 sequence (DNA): TGCAGCGTTGAAGATAGACTCCTCGGGGCCAACGTCCTGACTTTC. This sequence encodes CSVEDRLLGANVLTF.

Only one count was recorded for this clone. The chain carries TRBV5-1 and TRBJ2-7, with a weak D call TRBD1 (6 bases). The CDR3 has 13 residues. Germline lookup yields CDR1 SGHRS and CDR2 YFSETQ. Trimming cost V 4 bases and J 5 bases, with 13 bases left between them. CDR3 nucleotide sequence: TGCGCCAGCAGCACGTACCAGGGGAACGAGCAGTACTTC. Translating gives CASSTYQGNEQYF.

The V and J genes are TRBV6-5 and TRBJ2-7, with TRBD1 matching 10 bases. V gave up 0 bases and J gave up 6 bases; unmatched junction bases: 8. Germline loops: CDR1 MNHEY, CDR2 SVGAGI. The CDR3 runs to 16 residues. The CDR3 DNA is TGTGCCAGCAGTTACTCGATTCCGGACAGGGGGAGCGAGCAGTACTTC. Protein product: CASSYSIPDRGSEQYF.

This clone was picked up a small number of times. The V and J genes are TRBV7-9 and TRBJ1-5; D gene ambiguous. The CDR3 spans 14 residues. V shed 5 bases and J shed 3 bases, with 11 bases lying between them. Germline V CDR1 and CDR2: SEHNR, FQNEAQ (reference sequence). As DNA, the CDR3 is TGTGCCAGCAGCCCATTCGGAGACAATCAGCCCCAGCATTTT. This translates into CASSPFGDNQPQHF.

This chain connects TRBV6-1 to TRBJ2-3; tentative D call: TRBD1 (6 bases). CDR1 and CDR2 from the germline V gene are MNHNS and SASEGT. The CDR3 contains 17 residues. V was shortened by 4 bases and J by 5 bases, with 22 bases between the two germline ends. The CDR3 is CASSAPPGRGHLDTQYF. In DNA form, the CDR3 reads TGTGCCAGCAGTGCCCCCCCCGGCAGGGGTCATTTAGATACGCAGTATTTT.

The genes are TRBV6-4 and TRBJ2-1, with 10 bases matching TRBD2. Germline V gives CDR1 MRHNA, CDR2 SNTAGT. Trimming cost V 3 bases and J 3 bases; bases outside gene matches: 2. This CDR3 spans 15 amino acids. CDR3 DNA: TGTGCCAGCAGTGAACTAGCGGGGTACTACAATGAGCAGTTCTTC. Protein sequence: CASSELAGYYNEQFF.

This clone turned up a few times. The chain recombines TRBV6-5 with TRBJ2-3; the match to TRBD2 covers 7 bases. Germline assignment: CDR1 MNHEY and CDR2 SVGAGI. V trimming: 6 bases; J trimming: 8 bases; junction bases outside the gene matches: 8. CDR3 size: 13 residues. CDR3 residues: CASSFGLGATQYF. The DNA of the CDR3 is TGTGCCAGCAGCTTCGGACTAGGTGCTACGCAGTATTTT.

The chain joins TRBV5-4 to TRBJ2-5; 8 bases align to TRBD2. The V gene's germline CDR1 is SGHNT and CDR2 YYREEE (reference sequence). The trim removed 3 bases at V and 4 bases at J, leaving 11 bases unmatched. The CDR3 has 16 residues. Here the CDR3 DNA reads TGTGCCAGCAGCTACACGGGACTAGTGGCCGCAGAGACCCAGTACTTC. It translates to CASSYTGLVAAETQYF.

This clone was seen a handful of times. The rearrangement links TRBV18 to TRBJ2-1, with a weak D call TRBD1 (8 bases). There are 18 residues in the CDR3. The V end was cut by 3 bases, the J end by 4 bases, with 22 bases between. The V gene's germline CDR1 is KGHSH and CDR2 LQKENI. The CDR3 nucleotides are TGTGCCAGCTCACCTACAGGGGGGGACTCCCTCCCTTACAATGAGCAGTTCTTC. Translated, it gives CASSPTGGDSLPYNEQFF.

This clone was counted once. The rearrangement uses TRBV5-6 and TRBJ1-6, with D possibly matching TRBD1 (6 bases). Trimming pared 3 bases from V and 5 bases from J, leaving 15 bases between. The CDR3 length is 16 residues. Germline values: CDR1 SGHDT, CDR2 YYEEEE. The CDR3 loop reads CASSSDTGSHNSPLHF. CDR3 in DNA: TGTGCCAGCAGCTCCGATACAGGGAGCCATAATTCACCCCTCCACTTT. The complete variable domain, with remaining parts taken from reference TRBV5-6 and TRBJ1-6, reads DAGVTQSPTHLIKTRGQQVTLRCSPKSGHDTVSWYQQALGQGPQFIFQYYEEEERQRGNFPDRFSGHQFPNYSSELNVNALLLGDSALYLCASSSDTGSHNSPLHFGNGTRLTVT.

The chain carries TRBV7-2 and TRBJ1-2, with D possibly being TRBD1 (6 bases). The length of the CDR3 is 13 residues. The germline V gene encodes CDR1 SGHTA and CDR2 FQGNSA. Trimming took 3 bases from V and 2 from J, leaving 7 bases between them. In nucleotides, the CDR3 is TGTGCCAGCAGCTTCGACAGGAACTATGGCTACACCTTC. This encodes CASSFDRNYGYTF. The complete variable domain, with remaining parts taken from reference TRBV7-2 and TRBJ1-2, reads GAGVSQSPSNKVTEKGKDVELRCDPISGHTALYWYRQSLGQGLEFLIYFQGNSAPDKSGLPSDRFSAERTGGSVSTLTIQRTQQEDSAVYLCASSFDRNYGYTFGSGTRLTVV.